This TCR beta chain was sequenced in a study of control samples from healthy donors and cancer patients. CDR1 is MNHEY and CDR2 is SVGAGI in the germline V gene. This CDR3 has 13 amino acids. V lost 5 bases and J 2 bases, leaving 10 bases between the germline ends. The assay was immunoSEQ multiplex PCR, and TCRdb's table has in-frame clones only and misses some. The data show over 150,000 clones, 85% to 95% seen once. This clonotype was obtained from a young woman in good health. The chain is built from TRBV6-5 and TRBJ2-7, with no clear D. Specimen: blood. CDR3 coding DNA: TGTGCCAGCAGTAACCCAGGTACCTACGAGCAGTACTTC. Encoded protein: CASSNPGTYEQYF.